The 29 T cell receptor beta chains listed next were all sequenced from one sample in a study of shared clonotypes between healthy human individuals. TCRdb's copy holds only in-frame clones and misses some; the assay was immunoSEQ multiplex PCR. Of over 95,000 clones in the sample, approximately 51% were seen once. Material: PBMCs. Receptors were obtained from a woman in her thirties or forties in good health. Some clones in this sample may be carry-over from other donors' samples.

This clone was counted only a few times. The chain combines TRBV7-2 with TRBJ2-3; D ambiguous. Germline loops: CDR1 SGHTA, CDR2 FQGNSA. The length of the CDR3 is 12 residues. V was pared by 1 base and J by 11 bases, with 10 bases between. The CDR3 region has the DNA TGTGCCAGCAGCTTAGACGCGCCGTGGCAGTATTTT. It translates to CASSLDAPWQYF.

This chain connects TRBV4-2 to TRBJ2-7, with 13 bases that match TRBD2. The junction had 9 bases not matched to a gene; V was cut back by 4 bases and J by 0 bases. Germline CDR1 is LGHNA and CDR2 is YNFKEQ. CDR3 length equals 18 residues. The CDR3 is CASSRQRGTSGDSYEQYF. The CDR3 DNA reads TGTGCCAGCAGCCGCCAACGAGGGACTAGCGGGGACTCCTACGAGCAGTACTTC.

J is TRBJ1-1 and V is TRBV30; D not resolved. CDR1 and CDR2 (germline): GTSNPN, SVGIG (reference sequence). The CDR3 loop spans 13 amino acids. V gave up 3 bases and J gave up 1 base, with 9 bases separating them. The CDR3 region is CAWRSKRNTEAFF. The DNA of the CDR3 is TGTGCCTGGAGAAGCAAAAGGAACACTGAAGCTTTCTTT.

The chain joins TRBV6-4 to TRBJ2-2, with a weak D call TRBD1 (6 bases). V was shortened by 0 bases and J by 3 bases, with 8 bases between the two germline ends. Germline V gene sequence: CDR1 MRHNA, CDR2 SNTAGT. The CDR3 extends over 15 amino acids. In DNA, the CDR3 is TGTGCCAGCAGTGACTCGGACAGACACACCGGGGAGCTGTTTTTT. This sequence encodes CASSDSDRHTGELFF.

This clone was seen repeatedly, ten times or more. Written as DNA, the CDR3 is TGTGCCACCAGCAGAGTTGCTAATGAGCAGTTCTTC. It is translated as CATSRVANEQFF. The V and J genes are TRBV15 and TRBJ2-1; D is undetermined. The CDR3 contains 12 residues. From germline, CDR1 is LNHNV and CDR2 YYDKDF (reference sequence). Trimming pared 1 base from V and 7 bases from J, leaving 5 bases between.

This clone was picked up a small number of times. The chain links TRBV6-6 to TRBJ1-5; 7 positions match TRBD1. There are 15 residues in the CDR3. Germline-derived CDR1 and CDR2 are MNHNY and SVGAGI (reference sequence). J lost 6 bases, V lost 0 bases, and 5 bases had no gene match. Here the CDR3 reads CASSYSTGPGQPQHF. The CDR3 DNA reads TGTGCCAGCAGTTACTCGACAGGGCCGGGTCAGCCCCAGCATTTT.

This clone was picked up many times. The chain employs TRBV2 and TRBJ2-7, with D possibly matching TRBD2 (6 bases). Trimming shortened V by 6 bases and J by 5 bases, and 17 bases separated the two germline ends. This CDR3 region has 14 residues. The V gene's germline CDR1 is SNHLY and CDR2 FYNNEI. The CDR3 DNA sequence: TGTGCCAGCAGCGATTCCGGGAGACACAACGAGCAGTACTTC. Translating gives CASSDSGRHNEQYF.

There are many counts of this clone. This sample also contains other DNA sequences that code for the same CDR3. V is TRBV20-1 and J is TRBJ2-7; D unresolved. This CDR3 comprises 11 residues. Trimming stripped 5 bases from V and 3 bases from J, with 8 bases between. Per the germline V gene, CDR1 is DFQATT and CDR2 is SNEGSKA (reference sequence). DNA of the CDR3: TGCAGTGCTGAAACTCGCTACGAGCAGTACTTC. This translates into CSAETRYEQYF.

The chain joins TRBV19 to TRBJ2-4; 9 nucleotides match TRBD1. V dropped 5 bases and J dropped 2; count of bases not matched to a gene: 4. The CDR3 loop spans 15 amino acids. Looked up from germline, CDR1 is LNHDA and CDR2 is SQIVND (reference sequence). CDR3 loop: CASSFDRGSKNIQYF. The CDR3 bases are TGTGCCAGTAGTTTCGACAGGGGGTCCAAAAACATTCAGTACTTC. The entire variable domain, with the rest obtained from reference TRBV19 and TRBJ2-4, is as follows: DGGITQSPKYLFRKEGQNVTLSCEQNLNHDAMYWYRQDPGQGLRLIYYSQIVNDFQKGDIAEGYSVSREKKESFPLTVTSAQKNPTAFYLCASSFDRGSKNIQYFGAGTRLSVL.

This clone has a count of ten or more. The junction departs from germline at one end; a sequencing error may be responsible. The CDR3 region has the DNA TGTGCCTGGGCCCCGGGACTAGCGGGAGCCCCCCTCTTC. Amino acids: CAWAPGLAGAPLF. The chain couples TRBV30 to TRBJ2-1, with 14 bases identical to TRBD2. This CDR3 is built from 13 residues. The germline gives CDR1 GTSNPN, CDR2 SVGIG (reference sequence).

This clone was seen more than once but under ten times. The chain couples TRBV25-1 to TRBJ1-1; maybe TRBD1 (5 bases). Germline loops: CDR1 MGHDK, CDR2 SYGVNS. The CDR3 has 10 residues. V dropped 4 bases and J dropped 10 bases, with 7 bases sitting between them. The CDR3 protein is CASSGGRAFF. The CDR3 nucleotides read TGTGCCAGCAGTGGGGGGAGAGCTTTCTTT.

The J gene is TRBJ2-2, the V gene TRBV7-8; 11 bases align to TRBD2. V lost 5 bases and J lost 5; bases outside the gene matches: 4. Germline CDR1 SGHVS, CDR2 FQNEAQ. There are 15 residues in the CDR3. For the CDR3, the DNA is TGTGCCAGCAGCCCCCGACTAGCGGGAACCGGGGAGCTGTTTTTT. Translated, it gives CASSPRLAGTGELFF.

The chain uses TRBV18 and TRBJ2-1; D is possibly TRBD1 (6 bases). The CDR3 runs 16 residues. Germline V lookup: CDR1 KGHSH, CDR2 LQKENI. The V end lost 4 bases, the J end lost 10 bases, and 23 bases lay between the germline ends. CDR3 protein: CASSRPGRGKVNEQFF. CDR3 nucleotide sequence: TGTGCCAGCTCACGCCCGGGAAGGGGGAAAGTCAACGAGCAGTTCTTC. Complete variable domain (other parts from reference TRBV18 and TRBJ2-1): NAGVMQNPRHLVRRRGQEARLRCSPMKGHSHVYWYRQLPEEGLKFMVYLQKENIIDESGMPKERFSAEFPKEGPSILRIQQVVRGDSAAYFCASSRPGRGKVNEQFFGPGTRLTVL.

The V call is TRBV20-1, the J call TRBJ2-1; TRBD2 aligns across 8 bases. CDR3 length: 10 amino acids. Germline loops: CDR1 DFQATT, CDR2 SNEGSKA (reference sequence). The junction had 9 bases not matched to a gene; V was cut back by 7 bases and J by 16 bases. The CDR3 spells CSVREARLFF. The CDR3 DNA reads TGCAGTGTGCGGGAGGCCCGGTTATTCTTC.

The chain joins TRBV7-2 to TRBJ1-6, with TRBD1 identical over 7 bases. The CDR3 contains 13 residues. Looked up from germline, CDR1 is SGHTA and CDR2 is FQGNSA. V dropped 5 bases and J dropped 7; count of bases not matched to a gene: 2. The CDR3 spells CASSTGQNSPLHF. The CDR3 region has the DNA TGTGCCAGCAGCACGGGACAGAATTCACCCCTCCACTTT. Supplemented by reference TRBV7-2 and TRBJ1-6, the full variable domain reads GAGVSQSPSNKVTEKGKDVELRCDPISGHTALYWYRQSLGQGLEFLIYFQGNSAPDKSGLPSDRFSAERTGGSVSTLTIQRTQQEDSAVYLCASSTGQNSPLHFGNGTRLTVT.

Only a few counts were recorded for this clone. The genes are TRBV4-2 and TRBJ2-5; 12 nucleotides agree with TRBD2. The V and J ends lost 4 bases and 5 bases, in that order; junction bases with no gene match: 8. Germline V gene lookup returns CDR1 LGHNA and CDR2 YNFKEQ. This CDR3 comprises 16 residues. DNA for the CDR3: TGTGCCAGCAGCCCATCAACCGGGACTAGCGGGGAGACCCAGTACTTC. This codes for CASSPSTGTSGETQYF.

This clone occurred a few times. The gene calls are TRBV15 and TRBJ1-5; TRBD1 might be the D (5 bases). This CDR3 has 14 residues. Trimming took 0 bases from V and 6 from J, leaving 9 bases between them. Germline V lookup: CDR1 LNHNV, CDR2 YYDKDF (reference sequence). The CDR3 region is CATSREPGLQPQHF. In DNA, the CDR3 is TGTGCCACCAGCAGAGAGCCGGGGCTTCAGCCCCAGCATTTT.

The chain links TRBV29-1 to TRBJ2-7, with D unresolved. The V end was cut by 4 bases, the J end by 1 base, with 8 bases between. Germline V gene sequence: CDR1 SQVTM, CDR2 ANQGSEA. This CDR3 is built from 12 residues. The CDR3 DNA reads as TGCAGCGTTGTGGGCATTTCCTACGAGCAGTACTTC. This encodes CSVVGISYEQYF.

This clone was counted only a few times. The chain links TRBV6-1 to TRBJ2-5; 7 nucleotides agree with TRBD1. The CDR3 runs to 11 residues. Per the germline V gene, CDR1 is MNHNS and CDR2 is SASEGT. The V and J ends lost 9 bases and 4 bases, in that order; junction bases with no gene match: 2. The CDR3 region has the DNA TGTGCCAGTGGGACAGTAGAGACCCAGTACTTC. Translation gives CASGTVETQYF.

As regards this clone: This sample includes further DNA sequences coding for the same CDR3. The DNA of the CDR3 is TGTGCCAGCAGCCGGGACGAGGGAGAGACCCAGTACTTC. Its translation: CASSRDEGETQYF. The chain has TRBV5-4 and TRBJ2-5; possibly TRBD1 or TRBD2 for D (5 bases each). The CDR3 has 13 residues. V lost 4 bases and J 4 bases, leaving 11 bases between the germline ends. CDR1 SGHNT and CDR2 YYREEE come from the germline V gene (reference sequence).

The chain joins TRBV27 to TRBJ2-7; D is perhaps TRBD2 (5 bases). With 3 bases removed from V and 7 bases from J, the gap between germline ends came to 13 bases. The germline V gene has CDR1 MNHEY and CDR2 SMNVEV (reference sequence). The CDR3 contains 13 residues. CDR3 sequence: CASSFAGEREQYF. CDR3 nucleotide sequence: TGTGCCAGCAGTTTCGCGGGCGAGCGGGAGCAGTACTTC.

This clone showed up just a few times. The chain couples TRBV28 to TRBJ2-7; a possible D gene is TRBD2 (6 bases). With 8 bases removed from V and 5 bases from J, the gap between germline ends came to 16 bases. Germline V gene lookup returns CDR1 MDHEN and CDR2 SYDVKM. The CDR3 covers 13 residues. The CDR3 here is CASRPGGINEQYF. The DNA for the CDR3 is TGTGCCAGCCGTCCGGGCGGGATCAACGAGCAGTACTTC. The whole variable domain, filled in from reference TRBV28 and TRBJ2-7, reads DVKVTQSSRYLVKRTGEKVFLECVQDMDHENMFWYRQDPGLGLRLIYFSYDVKMKEKGDIPEGYSVSREKKERFSLILESASTNQTSMYLCASRPGGINEQYFGPGTRLTVT.

This clone was picked up one time. The rearrangement links TRBV28 to TRBJ2-1, with TRBD2 matching over 8 bases. The CDR3 spans 12 residues. Germline V lookup: CDR1 MDHEN, CDR2 SYDVKM. V gave up 5 bases and J gave up 12 bases; unmatched junction bases: 6. For the CDR3, the DNA is TGTGCCAGCAGTCCGAGCCTAGCGGGGCAGTTCTTC. Its protein product is CASSPSLAGQFF. The full variable domain, in which reference TRBV28 and TRBJ2-1 provide the parts outside the CDR3, is DVKVTQSSRYLVKRTGEKVFLECVQDMDHENMFWYRQDPGLGLRLIYFSYDVKMKEKGDIPEGYSVSREKKERFSLILESASTNQTSMYLCASSPSLAGQFFGPGTRLTVL.

As regards this clone: Germline is not matched at one junction end, which may reflect a read error. This chain joins TRBV4-1 and TRBJ2-7; D might be TRBD1 or TRBD2, each matching 5 bases. The germline V gene has CDR1 MGHRA and CDR2 YSYEKL. The CDR3 sequence is 12 residues long. The CDR3 nucleotides read TGCGCCAGCAGCCAAGACGGGGACCCGGAGAACTTC. Amino acids: CASSQDGDPENF.

V gene TRBV29-1 combines with J gene TRBJ2-5; TRBD2 agrees at 8 bases. The J call may be mistaken, given a closer DNA end match to TRBJ2-7. This CDR3 comprises 12 residues. Germline V CDR1 and CDR2: SQVTM, ANQGSEA. This CDR3 reads CSVVRGGYEQYF. DNA of the CDR3: TGCAGCGTTGTTCGGGGGGGGTACGAGCAGTACTTC.

V gene TRBV10-3 combines with J gene TRBJ2-7; D perhaps matches TRBD1 (6 bases). Germline CDR1 ENHRY, CDR2 SYGVKD. This CDR3 has 12 residues. V shed 11 bases and J shed 0 bases, with 11 bases lying between them. The CDR3 DNA is TGTGCCGCCGGACAGACCTCCTACGAGCAGTACTTC. Translating it yields CAAGQTSYEQYF.

The chain is built from TRBV9 and TRBJ2-2; D is uncertain. There are 12 residues in the CDR3. V was pared by 4 bases and J by 8 bases, with 9 bases between. In germline, CDR1 is SGDLS, CDR2 YYNGEE. CDR3 residues: CASSPPRGELFF. The CDR3 DNA reads as TGTGCCAGCAGCCCTCCCCGGGGGGAGCTGTTTTTT.

Worth noting for this clone: Additional DNA sequences in this sample encode the identical CDR3. CDR3 nucleotide sequence: TGTGCCAGCAGTTCCCGCCGCTCCTCTGGAAACACCATATATTTT. Its protein product is CASSSRRSSGNTIYF. The chain carries TRBV27 and TRBJ1-3; D gene unclear. V was shortened by 4 bases and J by 0 bases, with 10 bases between the two germline ends. Germline loops: CDR1 MNHEY, CDR2 SMNVEV (reference sequence). The CDR3 length is 15 residues.

This clone was counted a single time. CDR3 DNA: TGTGCCAGCAGCCTGAGGTCTGCCGGCGATAACACAGATACGCAGTATTTT. It encodes CASSLRSAGDNTDTQYF. J is TRBJ2-3 and V is TRBV7-2, with D uncertain. CDR1 SGHTA and CDR2 FQGNSA come from the germline V gene. The CDR3 runs to 17 residues. V was trimmed by 5 bases and J by 2 bases, leaving 20 bases between them.